A selection of T cell receptor beta chains follows, all from one sample in a study of tumor and adjacent non-tumor tissue in lung cancer. TCRdb fed the multiplex PCR reads into MiXCR, producing one record per CDR3 protein. This sample carries 100,000 to 150,000 distinct CDR3 sequences, roughly 67% of them seen once, and the ten largest clones take around 13%. Sequences were obtained from lung tumor tissue. All receptors come from a man aged 25-40 years with non-small cell lung cancer. CDR3s include the opening cysteine and the closing phenylalanine or tryptophan. A D gene is named only where the DNA matches it firmly. Expanded clones are given a class, and other clones once, few, many or no size at all.

cdr3_length j_call d_call clone_size v_call cdr3_nt cdr3_aa
12 TRBJ2-7 NA NA TRBV12-3/TRBV12-4 TGTGCCAGCAGTTTGGACGGCTACGCGCAGTACTTC CASSLDGYAQYF
13 TRBJ2-5 NA few TRBV20-1 TGCAGTGTCAAGTTAGGCCCTGGCGAGACCCAGTACTTC CSVKLGPGETQYF
12 TRBJ1-1 NA once TRBV6-1 TGTGCCAGTAGCCGTAGGTTCGCTGAAGCTTTCTTT CASSRRFAEAFF
14 TRBJ2-7 TRBD2 NA TRBV20-1 TGCGATGCCCCCGCAGCGGGAACGGTCTACAAGCAGTACTTC CDAPAAGTVYKQYF
14 TRBJ1-3 NA NA TRBV20-1 TGCAGTGCTTACCGGCTCTACTTTGGAAACACCATATATTTT CSAYRLYFGNTIYF
15 TRBJ2-7 NA NA TRBV6-6 TGCGCCAGCGGGTCAGGCGGGACATCGACCTACGAGCAGTACTTC CASGSGGTSTYEQYF
15 TRBJ2-1 TRBD2 many TRBV11-1 TGTGCCAGCAGCCCCCCTAGCGGGACCCACAATGAGCAGTTCTTC CASSPPSGTHNEQFF
16 TRBJ2-3 TRBD2 NA TRBV29-1 TGCAGCTCCGAAATGGCGGTAGCGGGGGGCACAAATACGCAGTATTTT CSSEMAVAGGTNTQYF
14 TRBJ2-5 NA many TRBV4-3 TGCGCCAGCAGCCCGGGGTGGACGGAGGAGACCCAGTACTTC CASSPGWTEETQYF
13 TRBJ2-7 NA many TRBV6-1 TGTGCCAGCAGTGATGGTCAAGCCTACGAGCAGTACTTC CASSDGQAYEQYF
16 TRBJ2-5 NA NA TRBV2 TGTGCCAGCAGTGCTCTCGGGGGACTCATACAAGAGACCCAGTACTTC CASSALGGLIQETQYF
15 TRBJ2-3 NA NA TRBV11-2 TGTGCCAGCGGCTCTAACTTAGGAAACACAGATACGCTGTATTTT CASGSNLGNTDTLYF
14 TRBJ2-1 NA few TRBV20-1 TGCAGTGTGCAACGGGGGCCCACCTACAATGGGCAGTTCTTC CSVQRGPTYNGQFF
14 TRBJ2-1 TRBD2 many TRBV20-1 TGCAGTGCTAGAGTTCCGGGGGGGTACAATGAGCAGTTCTTC CSARVPGGYNEQFF
14 TRBJ2-1 TRBD1 NA TRBV7-9 TGTGCCAGCAGCCTAGGACAGGGACGGAACGAGCAGTTCTTC CASSLGQGRNEQFF
12 TRBJ2-5 NA NA TRBV2 TGTGCCATTTCGGACGATGAAGAGACCCAGTACTTC CAISDDEETQYF
16 TRBJ2-3 TRBD1 NA TRBV24-1 TGTTCCACCAGTGACCCCGGGACAGGGGCAACAGATACGCAGTGTTTT CSTSDPGTGATDTQCF
16 TRBJ2-1 NA NA TRBV5-5 TGTCCCAGCAGCTTAGAGGTCAGGTACCAGTACCCTTACAAGTTCTTC CPSSLEVRYQYPYKFF
12 TRBJ2-3 NA NA TRBV20-1 TGCAGTGCATGGTGGGCCGCAGGTACGCAGTATTTT CSAWWAAGTQYF
13 TRBJ1-5 NA once TRBV20-1 TGCAGTGCTAGCCCTGGGGTTGGTCAGCCCTATCATTTT CSASPGVGQPYHF
14 TRBJ1-1 NA NA TRBV5-5 TGTGCCAGCAGCTTGATAGACATGAACACTGAAGCTTTCTTT CASSLIDMNTEAFF
14 TRBJ2-1 TRBD2 few TRBV24-1 TGTGCCACCAGTCCCGGGACTAGCAGCGGTGAGCAGTTCTTC CATSPGTSSGEQFF
9 TRBJ1-2 NA NA TRBV20-1 TGCAGGCAGGGGCGGACCTATACCTTC CRQGRTYTF
15 TRBJ1-4 NA NA TRBV12-3/TRBV12-4 TGTGCCAGCAGTTTATCCCGTGCAACTAATGAAAAACTGTTTTTT CASSLSRATNEKLFF
12 TRBJ1-5 NA many TRBV6-2/TRBV6-3 TGTGCCAGCAGCCCCCCCCATCAGCCCCAGCATTTT CASSPPHQPQHF
16 TRBJ2-3 NA NA TRBV20-1 TGCAGTGCTCTCCCTGCGCGGGGCTCTAGCACAGATACGCAGTATTTT CSALPARGSSTDTQYF
16 TRBJ2-1 NA NA TRBV11-2 TGTGCCAGCAGCTTAGATACGGACTGGTACTACAATGAGCAGTTCTTC CASSLDTDWYYNEQFF
13 TRBJ1-6 TRBD1 many TRBV12-3/TRBV12-4 TGTGCCAGCAGGGCCAGGGGGCCCTCACCCCTCCACTTT CASRARGPSPLHF
14 TRBJ2-7 TRBD2 many TRBV20-1 TGCAGTGCCATGAGCGGGGACCCCTCCTACGAGCAGTACTTC CSAMSGDPSYEQYF
15 TRBJ2-5 NA NA TRBV20-1 TGCAGTGCTCAAGAGGACAGCATGTTGCAAGAGACCGAGTACTTC CSAQEDSMLQETEYF
11 TRBJ1-2 TRBD1 NA TRBV12-3/TRBV12-4 TGTGCCGGCAGTAGGGGGACAGAATACACCTTT CAGSRGTEYTF
13 TRBJ2-1 NA NA TRBV6-2/TRBV6-3 TGTGCCAGCATGTCGGCCCCCTACAATGAGCAGTTCTTC CASMSAPYNEQFF
15 TRBJ2-7 TRBD2 NA TRBV11-2 TGTGCCAGGAGCCCGGGGACGACTAGCGGTCACGAGCAGTACTTC CARSPGTTSGHEQYF
18 TRBJ2-5 TRBD2 NA TRBV4-1 TGCGCCAGCAACCAAGATGGGGGGCTAGCGGGAGGTGCGGAGATCCAGTACTTC CASNQDGGLAGGAEIQYF
12 TRBJ2-2 NA NA TRBV6-5 TGTGGCAGCAGTTACCCGATCGGGGACCTGTTTTTT CGSSYPIGDLFF
15 TRBJ2-5 NA NA TRBV11-1 TGTGCCAGCAGCGCGAGGATAGGGCTCCAAGAGACCTGGTACTTC CASSARIGLQETWYF
14 TRBJ2-7 NA many TRBV12-3/TRBV12-4 TGTGCCAGCAGTTCCCGGGCAGGGTCCTACGAGCAGTACTTC CASSSRAGSYEQYF
15 TRBJ2-5 NA once TRBV20-1 TGCAATGCTGAGAGTCCCGCAGGGTCAGTGGAGACCCACTACTTC CNAESPAGSVETHYF
12 TRBJ2-7 NA NA TRBV30 TGTGCCTGCCGTTGGGGGCCCTATGAGCAGTACTTC CACRWGPYEQYF
13 TRBJ2-7 TRBD2 NA TRBV11-2 TGTGACAGCAGAGCCGGACTAGGGTCCGAGCAGTACTTC CDSRAGLGSEQYF
12 TRBJ2-3 NA NA TRBV10-2 TGCGCTAGCAGTGAGACATCGGATACGCAGTATTTT CASSETSDTQYF
13 TRBJ2-1 NA many TRBV4-1 TGCGCCAGCAGCCAGTTGGACTACCGTGAGCAGTTCTTC CASSQLDYREQFF
15 TRBJ2-5 NA once TRBV28 TGTGTCAGCAGTTCACAGGACGGGCTCGGCGAGGCCCAGTACTTC CVSSSQDGLGEAQYF
13 TRBJ2-7 NA many TRBV4-1 TGCGCCAGCAGCCAGAGATCAGACTACGAGCAGTACTTC CASSQRSDYEQYF
15 TRBJ2-5 TRBD2 NA TRBV6-6 TGTGCCAGCAGCAGGACTAGCGGGGGCCAAGAGATCCAATACTTC CASSRTSGGQEIQYF
15 TRBJ2-7 NA few TRBV5-4 TGTGCCAGCTCAGTCGACTCCCTTAGGTACTACGAGCAGTACTTC CASSVDSLRYYEQYF
13 TRBJ1-1 NA NA TRBV7-9 TGTGCCAGCAGCGCTGAGGTTTACACTGAAGCTTTCTTT CASSAEVYTEAFF
14 TRBJ2-1 NA NA TRBV29-1 TGCAGCGTTCCAGCCCGGCCAAGGGGCCATGAGCAGGTCTTC CSVPARPRGHEQVF
15 TRBJ2-5 TRBD2 few TRBV11-3 TGTGCCAGTAGCTTAGAGGCGGGAGGGCGAGAGACCCAGTACTTC CASSLEAGGRETQYF
15 TRBJ2-7 TRBD2 NA TRBV6-2/TRBV6-3 TGTGCCAGTACCACAATGACTAGCGATTCCTACGAGCAGTACTTC CASTTMTSDSYEQYF
14 TRBJ2-1 NA NA TRBV6-2/TRBV6-3 TGTGCCAGCAGTACCGGACATGGGGGGAATGAGCAGTTCTTC CASSTGHGGNEQFF
16 TRBJ2-1 TRBD2 NA TRBV12-3/TRBV12-4 TGTGCCAGCAGTTCCAGGACTAACGGGGGGGCGCATGAGCAGTTCTTC CASSSRTNGGAHEQFF
14 TRBJ2-7 TRBD2 NA TRBV5-1 TGCGCCAGCAGCTTGGAGGGACTAGCCTACGAGCAGTACTTC CASSLEGLAYEQYF